This entry lists 22 T cell receptor beta chains sequenced from one sample in a study of T-cell reconstitution after alpha-beta-depleted transplantation in children (dated by TCRdb to 2016 to 2017). The library was produced with PCR. Sequencing took place on an Illumina HiSeq 2500. TCR library preparation used molecular barcoding, with unique molecular identifiers applied to normalize quantification of the TCRbeta repertoire. TCRdb passed the public sequencing reads through fastp at Q25 and MiXCR, retaining productive beta sequences. Merged by CDR3 protein, the rows form single entries marked with the most common genes and DNA. Across this sample there are roughly 200,000 distinct CDR3 sequences, with 13% to 15% seen only once. The ten biggest clones cover roughly 13% of the sample. This specimen was PBMCs from the stem cell graft donor, taken from the stem cell graft. The receptors originated from a human donor who donated a stem cell graft to a child with acute lymphoblastic leukemia.

This clonotype was seen ten or more times. The chain recombines TRBV12-3 or TRBV12-4 with TRBJ1-1; D gene ambiguous. CDR3 length: 12 residues. V shed 6 bases and J shed 5 bases, with 10 bases lying between them. The CDR3: CASRNSWTEAFF. Here the CDR3 DNA reads TGTGCCAGCAGGAATTCATGGACTGAAGCTTTCTTT.

Note on this clonotype: No conserved phenylalanine or tryptophan is present at the end of the CDR3, so a read error is the likely explanation. The genes are TRBV5-1 and TRBJ2-7, with 13 nucleotides matching TRBD2. V dropped 7 bases and J dropped 4; count of bases not matched to a gene: 17. The CDR3 length is 18 residues. Germline CDR1 is SGHRS and CDR2 is YFSETQ. In DNA form, the CDR3 reads TGCGCCAGCTCCCCGAGGACTAGCGGGAGAGGTATGTTTTACGAGCAGTACTCC. Amino acids: CASSPRTSGRGMFYEQYS.

This clonotype was seen a few times. The rearrangement links TRBV5-1 to TRBJ1-2, with TRBD1 identical over 7 bases. Losses at the gene ends were 0 bases for V and 8 bases for J; bases not matched to a gene: 10. The CDR3 is made up of 15 amino acids. Germline V CDR1 and CDR2: SGHRS, YFSETQ. In nucleotides, the CDR3 is TGCGCCAGCAGCTTGGCCGGAGGGGGCGCGGGCGGCTACACCTTC. Protein sequence: CASSLAGGGAGGYTF.

In its sample, this clonotype was seen many times. CDR3 DNA sequence: TGTGCCAGCAGCCTAGGACTAGCGGGGACTAATCACAATGAGCAGTTCTTC. Translation: CASSLGLAGTNHNEQFF. V is TRBV11-2 and J is TRBJ2-1; TRBD2 agrees at 12 bases. Germline CDR1 is SGHAT and CDR2 is FQNNGV. The CDR3 is 17 amino acids. The V segment lost 5 bases and the J segment 5 bases; nucleotides outside the gene matches: 10.

This clonotype was seen ten or more times. This chain links TRBV7-9 with TRBJ2-1; D gene unclear. V shed 3 bases and J shed 0 bases, with 12 bases lying between them. This CDR3 has 16 amino acids. CDR1 and CDR2 from the germline V gene are SEHNR and FQNEAQ (reference sequence). This CDR3 is CASSFGYASSYNEQFF. As DNA, the CDR3 is TGTGCCAGCAGCTTTGGTTACGCTAGCTCCTACAATGAGCAGTTCTTC.

This clonotype was recorded at least ten times. The CDR3 DNA is TGTGCCGGCCGTTCACCGGGACTAGCGGGAAACGAGCAGTACTTC. It yields the protein CAGRSPGLAGNEQYF. The chain uses TRBV6-5 and TRBJ2-7, with TRBD2 matching over 13 bases. This CDR3 has 15 amino acids. V lost 11 bases, J lost 5 bases, and 12 bases stayed unmatched. Looked up from germline, CDR1 is MNHEY and CDR2 is SVGAGI.

This rearrangement joins TRBV11-2 to TRBJ1-2; D unclear. Germline loops: CDR1 SGHAT, CDR2 FQNNGV. This CDR3 spans 15 amino acids. V was shortened by 1 base and J by 3 bases, with 12 bases between the two germline ends. The CDR3 region is CASSLGVEPYYGYTF. The DNA for the CDR3 is TGTGCCAGCAGCTTAGGCGTTGAACCTTACTATGGCTACACCTTC.

This clonotype was seen many times. The chain has TRBV28 and TRBJ2-7; D may match TRBD1 or TRBD2 (6 bases each). V was shortened by 4 bases and J by 3 bases, with 19 bases between the two germline ends. Looked up from germline, CDR1 is MDHEN and CDR2 is SYDVKM. The CDR3 runs 16 residues. The CDR3 nucleotides read TGTGCCAGCAGTTCCTCGGGGGCAGGGGCTTTCTACGAGCAGTACTTC. It is translated as CASSSSGAGAFYEQYF.

This rearrangement joins TRBV9 to TRBJ2-2; no clear D. The CDR3 has 16 amino acids. Germline V gives CDR1 SGDLS, CDR2 YYNGEE. V was trimmed by 0 bases and J by 0 bases, leaving 9 bases between them. In nucleotides, the CDR3 is TGTGCCAGCAGCGTAGGCATGGTCACGAACACCGGGGAGCTGTTTTTT. It codes for CASSVGMVTNTGELFF.

In DNA form, the CDR3 reads TGTGCCAGCAGCCCTGACAGGGTCGGCGAGCAGTACTTC. This sequence encodes CASSPDRVGEQYF. The chain combines TRBV27 with TRBJ2-7; 7 nucleotides agree with TRBD1. This CDR3 is 13 amino acids long. Germline-derived CDR1 and CDR2 are MNHEY and SMNVEV (reference sequence). V dropped 6 bases and J dropped 6; count of bases not matched to a gene: 8.

This clonotype was recorded at least ten times. The V call is TRBV29-1, the J call TRBJ1-1; possible D gene TRBD1, 6 bases. The CDR3 extends over 13 amino acids. Trimming left V 7 bases short and J 3 bases short, with 15 bases between. Per the germline V gene, CDR1 is SQVTM and CDR2 is ANQGSEA. CDR3 DNA sequence: TGCAGCGCCGTGGGGGGGGCAGACACTGAAGCTTTCTTT. Translating it yields CSAVGGADTEAFF. Complete variable domain (other parts from reference TRBV29-1 and TRBJ1-1): SAVISQKPSRDICQRGTSLTIQCQVDSQVTMMFWYRQQPGQSLTLIATANQGSEATYESGFVIDKFPISRPNLTFSTLTVSNMSPEDSSIYLCSAVGGADTEAFFGQGTRLTVV.

This clonotype was observed many times. The chain employs TRBV5-5 and TRBJ2-5, with a possible D match to TRBD2 (6 bases). CDR1 SGHKS and CDR2 YYEKEE come from the germline V gene (reference sequence). The CDR3 spans 16 residues. Trimming took 4 bases from V and 1 from J, leaving 17 bases between them. The CDR3 bases are TGTGCCAGCAGCCCCCGGGACTGGGACCCCCAAGAGACCCAGTACTTC. It encodes CASSPRDWDPQETQYF.

This clonotype came up many times. The chain couples TRBV25-1 to TRBJ1-1; no firm D call. Trimming cost V 2 bases and J 0 bases, with 4 bases left between them. The CDR3 consists of 13 residues. CDR1 MGHDK and CDR2 SYGVNS come from the germline V gene. The CDR3 nucleotides read TGTGCCAGCAGTGAACGCATGAACACTGAAGCTTTCTTT. Its translation: CASSERMNTEAFF.

Worth noting for this clonotype: This may stem from a read error, because a much larger clone lies one nucleotide away. The chain employs TRBV20-1 and TRBJ1-5; D possibly corresponds to TRBD1 (6 bases). Trimming stripped 4 bases from V and 5 bases from J, with 24 bases between. The V gene's germline CDR1 is DFQATT and CDR2 SNEGSKA (reference sequence). The CDR3 totals 17 residues. CDR3 sequence: CSATHHQGIVDDQPQHF. CDR3 DNA sequence: TGCAGTGCTACCCATCATCAGGGGATTGTTGACGATCAGCCCCAGCATTTT.

This clonotype was recorded at least ten times. J is TRBJ2-4 and V is TRBV20-1, with TRBD1 matching 7 bases. The ends lost 6 bases at V and 1 base at J; junction bases unmatched: 9. The CDR3 totals 15 residues. The germline gives CDR1 DFQATT, CDR2 SNEGSKA (reference sequence). CDR3 amino acids: CSARVHRGAKNIQYF. In nucleotides, the CDR3 is TGCAGTGCCAGGGTCCACAGGGGTGCCAAAAACATTCAGTACTTC.

This sequence joins TRBV5-1 and TRBJ1-6; 7 bases fit TRBD1. CDR1 is SGHRS, CDR2 YFSETQ, per germline. The CDR3 covers 13 residues. V was pared by 7 bases and J by 6 bases, with 4 bases of the junction left unmatched. The CDR3 spells CASRQGSNSPLHF. CDR3 in DNA: TGCGCCAGCCGACAGGGAAGTAATTCACCCCTCCACTTT.

This clonotype was seen ten or more times. The J gene is TRBJ1-1, the V gene TRBV7-9; D is ambiguous. V was clipped by 5 bases and J by 6 bases, with 19 bases between them. This CDR3 is 15 amino acids long. The germline CDR1 and CDR2 sequences are SEHNR and FQNEAQ (reference sequence). This CDR3 reads CASSPSLLNKAEAFF. The CDR3 DNA follows: TGTGCCAGCAGCCCCAGTTTGCTCAACAAGGCTGAAGCTTTCTTT.

This clonotype was detected ten times or more. V is TRBV5-1 and J is TRBJ2-5; D may be TRBD1 or TRBD2 (6 bases each). The CDR3 has 15 residues. Germline values: CDR1 SGHRS, CDR2 YFSETQ. Trimming left V 4 bases short and J 5 bases short, with 18 bases between. CDR3 sequence reads: CASSGGGTGRETQYF. CDR3 nucleotides: TGCGCCAGCAGCGGAGGGGGTACGGGCCGGGAGACCCAGTACTTC.

This clonotype was seen ten or more times. The chain employs TRBV7-6 and TRBJ2-5; a weak D match, TRBD1 (8 bases). The CDR3 sequence is 15 residues long. Germline assignment: CDR1 SGHVS and CDR2 FNYEAQ. V shed 1 base and J shed 7 bases, with 16 bases lying between them. CDR3 DNA sequence: TGTGCCAGCAGCTTAGTGACGGGAGGACAGGGGACCCAGTACTTC. Amino acids: CASSLVTGGQGTQYF.

This clonotype was picked up many times. Here the CDR3 DNA reads TGTGCCAGCACCCCGGGGGTATTGGAGACCCAGTACTTC. Translated, it gives CASTPGVLETQYF. The rearrangement links TRBV12-3 or TRBV12-4 to TRBJ2-5, with a weak D call TRBD2 (6 bases). The CDR3 totals 13 residues. The V gene lost 7 bases and the J gene lost 5 bases, with 14 bases spanning the gap.

This clonotype was found many times. The chain is built from TRBV5-1 and TRBJ1-1; perhaps TRBD1 as D (5 bases). Germline lookup yields CDR1 SGHRS and CDR2 YFSETQ. This CDR3 spans 16 amino acids. V gave up 1 base and J gave up 0 bases, with 13 bases separating them. CDR3 sequence: CASSLIRDGMNTEAFF. The CDR3 DNA is TGCGCCAGCAGCTTGATTCGGGACGGCATGAACACTGAAGCTTTCTTT.

There are many counts of this clonotype. The chain recombines TRBV5-1 with TRBJ2-7; no firm D call. Germline loops: CDR1 SGHRS, CDR2 YFSETQ. The germline V and J ends were trimmed by 0 bases and 0 bases, with 13 bases remaining between them. CDR3 length: 16 amino acids. Written as DNA, the CDR3 is TGCGCCAGCAGCTTGGCCGGAGCCCCCTCCTCCTACGAGCAGTACTTC. Translated: CASSLAGAPSSYEQYF.